This T cell receptor (beta chain) was identified during a study of T cell repertoires in cytomegalovirus infection. Overall study context: It was the public TCR beta signatures that indicated both CMV infection and matching HLA type. The study's findings and limits: HLA-C-restricted CMV-specific TCR beta clonotypes were dominant in the ex vivo response.

This clonotype was picked up many times. Its antigen is as yet unknown. The CDR3 covers 14 residues. The V and J ends lost 1 base and 6 bases respectively, with 10 bases between them. Germline assignment: CDR1 SGHAT and CDR2 FQNNGV. In TCRdb, the reads were re-called with MiXCR into one record per CDR3 protein. This repertoire shows 150,000 to 200,000 distinct CDR3 sequences, roughly 14% found once; its top ten account for 25% to 30%. The origin of this receptor is a human donor in good health (CMV status not recorded). Some clones in this sample may be carry-over from other donors' samples. This chain links TRBV11-2 with TRBJ2-4, with D perhaps matching TRBD1 (7 bases). Sample: PBMCs. In DNA form, the CDR3 reads TGTGCCAGCAGCTTAGTGCAGGGGGGAAACATTCAGTACTTC. Protein product: CASSLVQGGNIQYF.